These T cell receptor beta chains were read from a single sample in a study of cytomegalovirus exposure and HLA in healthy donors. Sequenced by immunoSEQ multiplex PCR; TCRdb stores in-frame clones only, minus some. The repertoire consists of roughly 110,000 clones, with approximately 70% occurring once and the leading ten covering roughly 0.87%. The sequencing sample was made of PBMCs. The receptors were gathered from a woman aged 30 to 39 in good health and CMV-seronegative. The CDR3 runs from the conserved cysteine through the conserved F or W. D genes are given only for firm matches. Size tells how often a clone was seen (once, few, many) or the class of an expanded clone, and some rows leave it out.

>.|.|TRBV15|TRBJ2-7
CATSSGGSSYEQYF
TGTGCCACCAGCAGTGGCGGAAGCTCCTACGAGCAGTACTTC
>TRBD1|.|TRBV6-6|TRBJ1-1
CASSSSPGGMNTEAFF
TGTGCCAGCAGTTCATCCCCAGGGGGCATGAACACTGAAGCTTTCTTT
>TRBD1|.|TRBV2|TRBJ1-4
CASSEAPDRADEKLFF
TGTGCCAGCAGTGAAGCGCCGGACAGGGCCGATGAAAAACTGTTTTTT
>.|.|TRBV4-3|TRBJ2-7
CASSQEARDSYEQYF
TGCGCCAGCAGCCAAGAAGCGAGGGACTCCTACGAGCAGTACTTC
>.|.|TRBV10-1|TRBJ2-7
CASSPHGGEYEQYF
TGCGCCAGCAGCCCTCACGGCGGGGAATACGAGCAGTACTTC
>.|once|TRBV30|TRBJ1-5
CAWNQGGNQPQHF
TGTGCCTGGAATCAGGGTGGGAATCAGCCCCAGCATTTT
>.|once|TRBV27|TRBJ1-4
CASSYRGWGNEKLFF
TGTGCCAGCAGTTATCGGGGGTGGGGGAATGAAAAACTGTTTTTT
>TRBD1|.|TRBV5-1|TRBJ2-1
CASSLAYGTGVKNEQFF
TGCGCCAGCAGCTTGGCCTATGGGACAGGGGTTAAGAATGAGCAGTTCTTC
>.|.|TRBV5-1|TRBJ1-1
CASSNKPGQNTEAFF
TGCGCCAGCAGCAACAAACCGGGACAGAACACTGAAGCTTTCTTT
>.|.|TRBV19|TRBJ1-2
CASSGEFGYTF
TGTGCCAGTAGCGGGGAGTTTGGCTACACCTTC
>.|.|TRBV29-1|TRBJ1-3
CSVESGGNTIYF
TGCAGCGTTGAGTCGGGGGGAAACACCATATATTTT
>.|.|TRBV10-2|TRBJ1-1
CASRGVGYTEAFF
TGCGCCAGCAGGGGAGTGGGGTACACTGAAGCTTTCTTT
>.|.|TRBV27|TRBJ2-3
CASLGGGIGADTQYF
TGTGCCAGCTTAGGGGGAGGGATTGGTGCAGATACGCAGTATTTT
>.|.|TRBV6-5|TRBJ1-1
CASSEGVGEAAFF
TGTGCCAGCAGCGAGGGGGTAGGTGAAGCAGCTTTCTTT
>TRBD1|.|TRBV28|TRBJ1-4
CVTGGVGEKLFF
TGCGTGACAGGGGGCGTAGGTGAAAAACTGTTTTTT
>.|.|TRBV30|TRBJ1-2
CAWSPFTGWANYGYTF
TGTGCCTGGAGTCCCTTTACAGGGTGGGCAAACTATGGCTACACCTTC
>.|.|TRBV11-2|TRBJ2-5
CASSLQQGLVETQYF
TGTGCCAGCAGCTTACAACAGGGCTTGGTAGAGACCCAGTACTTC
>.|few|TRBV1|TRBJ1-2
CTSSQEGRQGTTNYGYTF
TGCACCAGCAGCCAAGAAGGGAGACAGGGTACCACTAACTATGGCTACACCTTC
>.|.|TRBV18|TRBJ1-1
CASYIPGNTEAFF
TGTGCCAGCTATATCCCAGGGAACACTGAAGCTTTCTTT
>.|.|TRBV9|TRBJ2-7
CASDGGTDSGMAYEQYF
TGTGCCAGCGATGGCGGGACAGATAGCGGGATGGCTTACGAGCAGTACTTC
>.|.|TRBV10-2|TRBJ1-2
CASSTSGGYTF
TGCGCCAGCAGCACCTCAGGAGGCTACACCTTC
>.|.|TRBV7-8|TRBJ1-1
CASSSPRGAETEAFF
TGTGCCAGCAGCTCACCTCGGGGGGCCGAAACTGAAGCTTTCTTT
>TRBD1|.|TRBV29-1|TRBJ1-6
CSVVTGTGNNSPLHF
TGCAGCGTAGTTACCGGGACAGGGAATAATTCACCCCTCCACTTT